The sequence of this T cell receptor beta chain was determined in a study of beta chain features in type 1 diabetes. Turning to the study itself: Across the samples, 100 million to 130 million sorted cells were examined in total. Broader study findings: The study found moderately but significantly shorter TCRB CDR3s in all four CD4+ subsets of Type 1 diabetes patients.

CD45RO/CCR7/CD25/CD127/CD95/CD27 separated CD4+ naive, central memory, regulatory and stem cell-like memory cells by sorting. Trimming at V came to 5 bases and at J to 4 bases, leaving 4 bases not matched to a gene. This CDR3 contains 13 residues. CDR1 and CDR2 from the germline V gene are SGHNT and YENEEA. Reverse transcription of all isolated RNA meant that expressed TCRB transcripts were sequenced. Here immunoSEQ multiplex PCR was the method, and the copy in TCRdb shows in-frame clones only, minus some. The sample lists 900,000 or so clones, 15% to 20% occurring once. This clone was counted a few times. Antigen specificity is unknown.

The chain carries TRBV11-3 and TRBJ2-7, with 8 bases identical to TRBD1. The TCR was taken from a woman between 18 and 29 years old in good health. Sequencing input: naive CD4+ T cells from blood. CDR3 amino acids: CASSVRQGYEQYF. CDR3 nucleotides: TGTGCCAGCAGCGTACGACAGGGGTACGAGCAGTACTTC.